This T cell receptor beta chain was sequenced for a study of OX40 agonist ivuxolimab in advanced cancers. Across the study: Patients were dosed with the agonistic anti-OX40 (CD134) antibody ivuxolimab. Every 2 weeks, patients got intravenous ivuxolimab at one of six dose levels (0.01-10 mg/kg).

Data came from immunoSEQ multiplex PCR; TCRdb stores just in-frame clones and leaves some out. The data contain 100,000 to 150,000 clones, about nine tenths of them singletons. Study-level results: Relative to CD4+ cells, CD8+ T cells on average had more expanded clones.

V lost 2 bases and J 0 bases, leaving 7 bases between the germline ends. The germline CDR1 and CDR2 sequences are MDHEN and SYDVKM. The CDR3 totals 14 residues. Points on this clone: No antigen is known for it.

This material consisted of CD4+ or CD8+ T cells sorted from blood, taken in a trial of the OX40 agonist ivuxolimab. The V gene is TRBV28, the J gene TRBJ1-1; no definite D call. This receptor was obtained from an adult with an advanced solid tumor such as melanoma, head and neck, liver or kidney cancer. The CDR3 here is CASSLTPMNTEAFF. CDR3 nucleotide sequence: TGTGCCAGCAGTTTAACCCCCATGAACACTGAAGCTTTCTTT.